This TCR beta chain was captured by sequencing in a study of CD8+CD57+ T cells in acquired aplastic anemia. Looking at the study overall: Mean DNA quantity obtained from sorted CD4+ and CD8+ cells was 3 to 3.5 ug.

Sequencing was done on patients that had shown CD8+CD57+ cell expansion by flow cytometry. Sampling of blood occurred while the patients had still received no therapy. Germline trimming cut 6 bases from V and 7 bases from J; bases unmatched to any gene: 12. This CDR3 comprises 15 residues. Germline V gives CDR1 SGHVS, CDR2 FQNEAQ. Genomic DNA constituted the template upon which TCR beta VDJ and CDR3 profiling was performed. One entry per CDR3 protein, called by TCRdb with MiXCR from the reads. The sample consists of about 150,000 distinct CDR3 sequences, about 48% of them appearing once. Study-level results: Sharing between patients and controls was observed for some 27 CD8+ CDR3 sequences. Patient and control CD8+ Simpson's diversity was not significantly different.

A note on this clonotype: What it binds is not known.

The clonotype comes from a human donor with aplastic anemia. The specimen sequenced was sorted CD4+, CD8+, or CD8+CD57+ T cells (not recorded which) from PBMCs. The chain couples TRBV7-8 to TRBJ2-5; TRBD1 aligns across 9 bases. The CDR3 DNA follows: TGTGCCAGCAGAGTCCCGGGACAGGGCCCAGGGACCCAGTACTTC. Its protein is CASRVPGQGPGTQYF.